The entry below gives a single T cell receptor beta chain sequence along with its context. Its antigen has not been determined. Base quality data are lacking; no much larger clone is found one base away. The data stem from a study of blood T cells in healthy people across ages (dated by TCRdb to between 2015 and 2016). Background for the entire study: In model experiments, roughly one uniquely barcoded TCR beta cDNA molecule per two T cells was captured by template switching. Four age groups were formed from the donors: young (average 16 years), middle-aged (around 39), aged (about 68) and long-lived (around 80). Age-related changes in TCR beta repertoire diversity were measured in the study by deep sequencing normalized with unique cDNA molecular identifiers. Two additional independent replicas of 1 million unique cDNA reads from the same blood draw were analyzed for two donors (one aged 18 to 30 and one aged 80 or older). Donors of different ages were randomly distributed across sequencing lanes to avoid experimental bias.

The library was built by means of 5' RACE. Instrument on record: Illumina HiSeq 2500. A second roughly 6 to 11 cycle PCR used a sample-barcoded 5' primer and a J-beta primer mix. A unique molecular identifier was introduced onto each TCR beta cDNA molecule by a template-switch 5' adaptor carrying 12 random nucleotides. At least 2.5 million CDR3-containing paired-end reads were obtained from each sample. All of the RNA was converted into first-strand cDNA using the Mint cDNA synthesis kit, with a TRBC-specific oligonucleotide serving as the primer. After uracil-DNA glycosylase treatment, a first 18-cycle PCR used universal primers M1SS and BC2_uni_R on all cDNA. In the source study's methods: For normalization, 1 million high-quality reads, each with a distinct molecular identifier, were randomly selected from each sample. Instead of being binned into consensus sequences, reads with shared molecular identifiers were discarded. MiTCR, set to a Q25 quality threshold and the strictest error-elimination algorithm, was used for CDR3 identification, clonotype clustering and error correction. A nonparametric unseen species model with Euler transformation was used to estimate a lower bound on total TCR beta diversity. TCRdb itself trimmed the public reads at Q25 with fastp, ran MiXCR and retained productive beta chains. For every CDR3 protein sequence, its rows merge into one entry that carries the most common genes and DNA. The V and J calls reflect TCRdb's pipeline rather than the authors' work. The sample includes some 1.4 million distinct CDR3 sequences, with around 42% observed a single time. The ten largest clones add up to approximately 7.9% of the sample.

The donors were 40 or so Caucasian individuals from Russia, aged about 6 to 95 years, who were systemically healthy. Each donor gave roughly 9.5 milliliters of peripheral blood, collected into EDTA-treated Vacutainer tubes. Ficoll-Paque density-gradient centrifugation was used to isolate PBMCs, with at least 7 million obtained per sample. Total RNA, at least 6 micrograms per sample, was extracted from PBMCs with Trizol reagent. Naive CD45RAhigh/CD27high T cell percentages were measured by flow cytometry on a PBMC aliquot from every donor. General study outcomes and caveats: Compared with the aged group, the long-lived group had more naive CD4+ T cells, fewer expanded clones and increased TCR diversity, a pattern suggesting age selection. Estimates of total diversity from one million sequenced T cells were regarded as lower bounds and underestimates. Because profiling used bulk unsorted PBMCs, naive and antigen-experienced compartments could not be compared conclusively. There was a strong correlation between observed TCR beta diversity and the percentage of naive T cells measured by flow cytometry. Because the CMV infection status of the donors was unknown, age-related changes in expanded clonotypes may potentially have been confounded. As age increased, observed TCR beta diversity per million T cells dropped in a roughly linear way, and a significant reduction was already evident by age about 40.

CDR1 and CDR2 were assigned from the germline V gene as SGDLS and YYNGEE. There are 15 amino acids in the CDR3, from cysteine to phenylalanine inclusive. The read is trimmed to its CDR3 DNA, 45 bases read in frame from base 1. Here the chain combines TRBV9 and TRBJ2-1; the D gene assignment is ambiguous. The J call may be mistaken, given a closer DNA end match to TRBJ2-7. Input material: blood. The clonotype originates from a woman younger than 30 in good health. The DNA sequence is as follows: TGTGCCAGCAGCCTGACACACAGCTCCTACAATGAGCAGTACTTC. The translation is CASSLTHSSYNEQYF.